Below are 20 T cell receptor beta chains sequenced from a single sample in a study of T cells after yellow fever vaccination. TCRdb reprocessed the 5' RACE reads with MiXCR, giving one entry per CDR3 protein. The sample carries hundreds of thousands of distinct CDR3 sequences, around 4.9% recorded once. The material sequenced was CD4+ T cells sorted from PBMCs, taken on the day of the yellow fever booster vaccination. These receptors were collected from a man aged 18 to 30 who received the YFV17D yellow fever vaccine.

This clonotype occurred a few times. The chain carries TRBV7-2 and TRBJ2-2; maybe TRBD2 (5 bases). CDR3 size: 15 residues. V lost 1 base, J lost 3 bases, and 9 bases lay in between. The germline gives CDR1 SGHTA, CDR2 FQGNSA. CDR3 sequence (DNA): TGTGCCAGCAGCTTAGGGGAGCCCTACACCGGGGAGCTGTTTTTT. This encodes CASSLGEPYTGELFF.

The CDR3 is CASSGSGKRFSTQYF. CDR3 bases: TGTGCCAGCAGCGGAAGCGGGAAAAGGTTCTCTACGCAGTATTTT. The chain couples TRBV7-2 to TRBJ2-3; 7 bases fit TRBD2. Looked up from germline, CDR1 is SGHTA and CDR2 is FQGNSA. V shed 5 bases and J 8 bases; nucleotides not matched to a gene: 13. CDR3 size: 15 residues.

This clonotype was counted many times. The rearrangement joins TRBV5-1 to TRBJ1-1; D not resolved. There are 15 residues in the CDR3. With 2 bases removed from V and 0 bases from J, the gap between germline ends came to 11 bases. Germline V CDR1 and CDR2: SGHRS, YFSETQ. The CDR3 spells CASSLSPMVNTEAFF. Here the CDR3 DNA reads TGCGCCAGCAGCTTAAGTCCCATGGTGAACACTGAAGCTTTCTTT.

This clonotype showed up many times. The gene calls are TRBV7-3 and TRBJ2-3; either TRBD1 or TRBD2 may fit D (5 bases each). Trimming stripped 1 base from V and 0 bases from J, with 5 bases between. CDR3 size: 14 residues. CDR1 is SGHTA and CDR2 is FQGTGA in the germline V gene. The CDR3 nucleotides read TGTGCCAGCAGCTTAAGGGACAGCACAGATACGCAGTATTTT. It yields the protein CASSLRDSTDTQYF. Full variable domain (remainder filled in from reference TRBV7-3 and TRBJ2-3): GAGVSQTPSNKVTEKGKYVELRCDPISGHTALYWYRQSLGQGPEFLIYFQGTGAADDSGLPNDRFFAVRPEGSVSTLKIQRTERGDSAVYLCASSLRDSTDTQYFGPGTRLTVL.

This clonotype was observed at least ten times. The chain combines TRBV7-9 with TRBJ1-5; D perhaps matches TRBD1 (5 bases). There are 14 residues in the CDR3. Between the trimmed V and J ends, which lost 5 bases and 1 base, there was a span of 9 bases. The germline V gene encodes CDR1 SEHNR and CDR2 FQNEAQ (reference sequence). Here the CDR3 reads CASSHRDSNQPQHF. DNA of the CDR3: TGTGCCAGCAGCCACCGGGACAGCAATCAGCCCCAGCATTTT.

This clonotype was found many times. The CDR3 spells CASSSRGSLANEQFF. The CDR3 DNA reads as TGTGCCAGCAGCTCCCGGGGGAGCCTTGCCAATGAGCAGTTCTTC. The chain employs TRBV11-3 and TRBJ2-1; perhaps TRBD2 as D (6 bases). Germline CDR1 and CDR2: SGHNT and YENEEA. Between the trimmed V and J ends, which lost 4 bases and 6 bases, there was a span of 16 bases. The CDR3 totals 15 residues.

This chain connects TRBV29-1 to TRBJ2-3; D gene ambiguous. There are 13 residues in the CDR3. V dropped 3 bases and J dropped 0 bases, with 7 bases sitting between them. The germline V gene has CDR1 SQVTM and CDR2 ANQGSEA. The CDR3 loop reads CSVETSSTDTQYF. DNA of the CDR3: TGCAGCGTTGAGACCTCTAGCACAGATACGCAGTATTTT.

This clonotype was counted ten times or more. The CDR3 coding sequence is TGTGCCAGCAGTGATCCCCCCGACAGGCCCGGGGGGTGGCCCCAGCATTTT. This codes for CASSDPPDRPGGWPQHF. The chain uses TRBV25-1 and TRBJ1-5; possibly TRBD1 for D (6 bases). In germline, CDR1 is MGHDK, CDR2 SYGVNS. The CDR3 has 17 amino acids. The ends were cut back, 3 bases at V and 9 bases at J, with 24 bases in the middle.

There are a few counts of this clonotype. The rearrangement joins TRBV6-5 to TRBJ1-2; 10 bases align to TRBD1. This CDR3 is built from 14 residues. Germline V gene data show CDR1 as MNHEY and CDR2 as SVGAGI. After removal of 2 bases from V and 6 bases from J, the junction contained 3 bases not matched to a gene. The CDR3 here is CASSYTGQGHGYTF. In DNA, the CDR3 is TGTGCCAGCAGTTACACGGGACAGGGGCATGGCTACACCTTC.

The chain employs TRBV29-1 and TRBJ2-2, with 12 bases identical to TRBD1. This CDR3 spans 15 amino acids. After removal of 6 bases from V and 4 bases from J, the junction contained 6 bases not matched to a gene. The V gene's germline CDR1 is SQVTM and CDR2 ANQGSEA. The CDR3 spells CSVGGDRGRTGELFF. CDR3 DNA sequence: TGCAGCGTCGGGGGGGACAGGGGGCGCACCGGGGAGCTGTTTTTT.

The CDR3 protein is CASSLEGGDTIYF. The CDR3, as DNA: TGTGCCAGCTCACTTGAAGGCGGAGACACCATATATTTT. The chain links TRBV18 to TRBJ1-3; D gene uncertain. CDR3 size: 13 residues. Per germline, CDR1 KGHSH and CDR2 LQKENI. V lost 4 bases to trimming and J lost 8 bases, with 12 bases between them.

This clonotype was seen more than once but under ten times. V usage is TRBV20-1 and J usage is TRBJ1-5, with a tentative D call TRBD1 (6 bases). Germline assignment: CDR1 DFQATT and CDR2 SNEGSKA (reference sequence). V was clipped by 3 bases and J by 5 bases, with 11 bases between them. The CDR3 is 13 amino acids. The CDR3 bases are TGCAGTGCTAGGAGAGGGGGGGATCAGCCCCAGCATTTT. This translates into CSARRGGDQPQHF.

This clonotype was seen only a few times. The chain is built from TRBV6-2 or TRBV6-3 and TRBJ2-7; D perhaps matches TRBD1 (6 bases). Germline lookup yields CDR1 MNHEY and CDR2 SVGEGT. The CDR3 covers 13 residues. V was shortened by 2 bases and J by 2 bases, with 7 bases between the two germline ends. The chain's CDR3 is CASSYGGPYEQYF. Here the CDR3 DNA reads TGTGCCAGCAGTTACGGGGGCCCCTACGAGCAGTACTTC.

This clonotype was observed a handful of times. The chain has TRBV5-4 and TRBJ2-1; 9 bases are a match to TRBD2. The V gene end was trimmed by 4 bases and the J gene end by 5 bases; junction bases not matched to a gene: 4. The CDR3 is 14 amino acids. Germline V gene lookup returns CDR1 SGHNT and CDR2 YYREEE (reference sequence). The CDR3, as DNA: TGTGCCAGCAGCACGAGACTAGCGGACAATGAGCAGTTCTTC. It encodes CASSTRLADNEQFF.

This chain connects TRBV19 to TRBJ2-2; 8 nucleotides agree with TRBD1. Unmatched junction bases numbered 6, after V lost 5 bases and J lost 7 bases. This CDR3 is 14 amino acids long. Germline CDR1 LNHDA, CDR2 SQIVND (reference sequence). The CDR3 loop is CASSPGQVLGELFF. In nucleotides, the CDR3 is TGTGCCAGTAGTCCGGGACAGGTCCTCGGGGAGCTGTTTTTT.

This clonotype has ten or more counts. The CDR3 here is CASSLRGSQRSGYTF. CDR3 bases: TGTGCCAGCAGCTTAAGGGGCAGTCAAAGATCTGGCTACACCTTC. This chain connects TRBV7-2 to TRBJ1-2, with D perhaps matching TRBD1 (5 bases). The CDR3 is 15 residues long. Germline assignment: CDR1 SGHTA and CDR2 FQGNSA. V gave up 2 bases and J gave up 7 bases, with 17 bases separating them.

The chain carries TRBV11-3 and TRBJ2-2; 10 nucleotides line up with TRBD2. The CDR3 covers 16 residues. V was clipped by 8 bases and J by 4 bases; unmatched bases: 10. CDR1 and CDR2 from the germline V gene are SGHNT and YENEEA. CDR3 in amino acids: CASSGTSGVPTGELFF. The CDR3 DNA sequence: TGTGCCAGCTCAGGAACTAGCGGGGTTCCCACCGGGGAGCTGTTTTTT.

This clonotype was counted ten times or more. This chain links TRBV20-1 with TRBJ2-4; possibly TRBD1 for D (6 bases). Trimming left V 1 base short and J 9 bases short, with 7 bases between. The CDR3 sequence is 11 residues long. Germline V gene lookup returns CDR1 DFQATT and CDR2 SNEGSKA (reference sequence). The CDR3 DNA follows: TGCAGTGCTAGAGTAGGGGGCATTCAGTACTTC. The encoded protein is CSARVGGIQYF.

The table lists this clonotype with a few counts. The chain's CDR3 is CASSQDPGRDTGELFF. CDR3 coding DNA: TGCGCCAGCAGCCAAGATCCGGGGCGCGACACCGGGGAGCTGTTTTTT. The rearrangement links TRBV4-1 to TRBJ2-2; D tentatively fits TRBD1 or TRBD2 (5 bases each). Germline lookup yields CDR1 MGHRA and CDR2 YSYEKL. V was trimmed by 0 bases and J by 3 bases, leaving 11 bases between them. The CDR3 length is 16 residues.

This clonotype was counted between two and nine times. The gene calls are TRBV19 and TRBJ1-5; TRBD1 matches at 8 bases. After removal of 10 bases from V and 2 bases from J, the junction contained 7 bases not matched to a gene. The germline V gene encodes CDR1 LNHDA and CDR2 SQIVND (reference sequence). This CDR3 region has 14 residues. CDR3 in amino acids: CATKDRAGNQPQHF. The CDR3 DNA follows: TGTGCCACCAAGGACAGGGCTGGCAATCAGCCCCAGCATTTT.